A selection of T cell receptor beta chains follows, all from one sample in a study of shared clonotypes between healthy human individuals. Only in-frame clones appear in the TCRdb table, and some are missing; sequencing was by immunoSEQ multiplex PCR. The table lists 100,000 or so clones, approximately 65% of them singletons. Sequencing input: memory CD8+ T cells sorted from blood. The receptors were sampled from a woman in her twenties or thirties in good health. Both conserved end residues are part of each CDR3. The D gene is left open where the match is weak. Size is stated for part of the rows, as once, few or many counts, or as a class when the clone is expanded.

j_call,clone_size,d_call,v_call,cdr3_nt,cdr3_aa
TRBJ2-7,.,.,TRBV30,TGTGCCTGGAGCCGGCAGGGGGGCTACGAGCAGTACTTC,CAWSRQGGYEQYF
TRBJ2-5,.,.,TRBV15,TGTGCCACCAGGTATAGCGGAAGGTACCAAGAGACCCAGTACTTC,CATRYSGRYQETQYF
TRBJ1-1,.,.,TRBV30,TGTGCCTGGAACATACAGTGGGGGTACACTGAAGCTTTCTTT,CAWNIQWGYTEAFF
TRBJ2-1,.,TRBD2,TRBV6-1,TGTGCCAGCAGTGAAGCTAGCGGGGGTTACAATGAGCAGTTCTTC,CASSEASGGYNEQFF
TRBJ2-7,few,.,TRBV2,TGTGCCAGCAGTGATTCAGGGGCAGGAAACGAGCAGTACTTC,CASSDSGAGNEQYF
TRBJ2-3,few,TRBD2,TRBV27,TGTGCCAGCAGTTTTATGGTGGGGGGGGCAGATACGCAGTATTTT,CASSFMVGGADTQYF
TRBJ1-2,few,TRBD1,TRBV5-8,TGTGCCAGCAGCCTACAGGGGGCGGCCTATGGCTACACCTTC,CASSLQGAAYGYTF
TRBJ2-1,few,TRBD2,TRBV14,TGTGCCAGCAGCCGCTTTCCTAGCGGGAGTTCCTACAATGAGCAGTTCTTC,CASSRFPSGSSYNEQFF
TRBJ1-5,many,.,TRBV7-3,TGTGCCAGCAGCTTGTATCAGGGGCCAAGTCAGCCCCAGCATTTT,CASSLYQGPSQPQHF
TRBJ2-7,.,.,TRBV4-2,TGTGCCAGCAGCCCCTTCCAAAAAAAAAGTACCTACGAGCAGTACTTC,CASSPFQKKSTYEQYF
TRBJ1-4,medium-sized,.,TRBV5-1,TGCGCCAGCAGCTTGTTTGCAGACGGGGAAAAACTGTTTTTT,CASSLFADGEKLFF
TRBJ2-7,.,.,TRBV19,TGTGCCAGTAGTATTAGAGAAAACAGGCCCTACGAGCAGTACTTC,CASSIRENRPYEQYF
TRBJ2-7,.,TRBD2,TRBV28,TGTGCCAGCACCATTAGGGGGGACGGGATAGCGGGATTCCACGACCGGGAATACGAGCAGTACTTC,CASTIRGDGIAGFHDREYEQYF
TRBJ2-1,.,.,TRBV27,TGTGCCAGCAGTTTAGTTGGAGGGTACAATGAGCAGTTCTTC,CASSLVGGYNEQFF
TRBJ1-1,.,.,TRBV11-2,TGTGCCAGCAGCTTTTTCAAAGGTGAAGCTTTCTTT,CASSFFKGEAFF
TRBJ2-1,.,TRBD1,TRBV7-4,TGTGCCAGCAGCCCGAGACAGGGTCCGACCAATGAGCAGTTCTTC,CASSPRQGPTNEQFF
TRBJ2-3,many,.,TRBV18,TGTGCCAGCAAAATGGGCGGGAGCACAGATACGCAGTATTTT,CASKMGGSTDTQYF
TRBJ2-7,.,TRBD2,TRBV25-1,TGTGCCAGCAGTGGAGTACGGACTAGCGGGATTACCTACGAGCAGTACTTC,CASSGVRTSGITYEQYF
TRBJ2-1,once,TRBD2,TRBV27,TGTGCCAGCAGTTTAGTACTAGCGGGAGGATACAATGAGCAGTTCTTC,CASSLVLAGGYNEQFF
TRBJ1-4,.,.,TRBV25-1,TGTGCCAGCAGTGACGGGATGCAGACTAATGAAAAACTGTTTTTT,CASSDGMQTNEKLFF
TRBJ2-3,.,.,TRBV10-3,TGTGCCATCAGTGAGCTTGGGGTGGCAGAATCTGGGCAGTATTTT,CAISELGVAESGQYF
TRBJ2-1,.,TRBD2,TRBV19,TGTGCCAGTAGTATTAGGGGGCCGACTAGCGGAACCTTCAATGAGCAGTTCTTC,CASSIRGPTSGTFNEQFF
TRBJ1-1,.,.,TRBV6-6,TGTGCCAGCGGAACAAGCGGGACTGAAGCTTTCTTT,CASGTSGTEAFF
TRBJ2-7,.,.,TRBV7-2,TGTGCCAGCAGTTTTTCCCCCACTCAGAGCTTCTCCTACGAGCAGTACTTC,CASSFSPTQSFSYEQYF
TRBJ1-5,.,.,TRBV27,TGTGCCAGCAGTTTACTGGGTTTCACGCCTCAGCCCCAGCATTTT,CASSLLGFTPQPQHF
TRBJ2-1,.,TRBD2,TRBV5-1,TGCGCCAGCAGCCTTAGCGGGAATGCCGACAATGAGCAGTTCTTC,CASSLSGNADNEQFF
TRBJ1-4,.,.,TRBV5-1,TGCGCCAGCTCCAACGGGAATGAAAAACTGTTTTTT,CASSNGNEKLFF
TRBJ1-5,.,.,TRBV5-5,TGTGCCAGCAGCTTGGGGGACGGCAATCAGCCCCAGCATTTT,CASSLGDGNQPQHF
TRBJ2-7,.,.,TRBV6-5,TGTGCCAGCAGTTACGAAGGGGTCCACGAGCAGTACTTC,CASSYEGVHEQYF
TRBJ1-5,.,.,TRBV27,TGTGCCAGTACAATGACAGGTAGCAATCAGCCCCAGCATTTT,CASTMTGSNQPQHF
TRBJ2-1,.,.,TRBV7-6,TGTGCCAGCAGCTTAGCAGCGGTCGAAATCTCCTACAATGAGCAGTTCTTC,CASSLAAVEISYNEQFF
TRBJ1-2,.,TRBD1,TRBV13,TGTGCCAGCAGCACTGGACAGGGGGCGACGGCTAACTATGGCTACACCTTC,CASSTGQGATANYGYTF
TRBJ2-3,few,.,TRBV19,TGTGCCACTCAGGGATTTACAGATACGCAGTATTTT,CATQGFTDTQYF
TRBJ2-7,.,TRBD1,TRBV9,TGTGCCAGCAGCGTAGGACAGGGGGCGTACGAGCAGTACTTC,CASSVGQGAYEQYF
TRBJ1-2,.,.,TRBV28,TGTGCCACCACCCCTCCGGCAGTCAACTATGGCTACACCTTC,CATTPPAVNYGYTF
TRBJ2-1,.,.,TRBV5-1,TGCGCCAGCAGCTTGGACGTCAGCTCCTACAATGAGCAGTTCTTC,CASSLDVSSYNEQFF
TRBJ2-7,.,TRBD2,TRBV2,TGTGCCAGCAGTGAATCGTCGGGACTAGGCATCTCCTACGAGCAGTACTTC,CASSESSGLGISYEQYF
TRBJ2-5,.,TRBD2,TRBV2,TGTGCCAGCAGTGGGACTAGCGGGAAGGAGACCCAGTACTTC,CASSGTSGKETQYF
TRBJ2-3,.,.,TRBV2,TGTGCCACCACCAGCACAGATACGCAGTATTTT,CATTSTDTQYF
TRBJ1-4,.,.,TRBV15,TGTGCCACCAGCAGAGAGGACGAGACAGGTCTTTCGGGGTATGAAAAACTGTTTTTT,CATSREDETGLSGYEKLFF
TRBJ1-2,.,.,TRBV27,TGTGCCAGCAGTTCCCTAGGCGGGGGCGCCGATGGCTACACCTTC,CASSSLGGGADGYTF
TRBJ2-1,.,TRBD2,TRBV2,TGTGCCAGCAGTAGCCATGAGGGAGGGCCGCGGAATGAGCAGTTCTTC,CASSSHEGGPRNEQFF
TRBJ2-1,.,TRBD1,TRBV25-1,TGTGCCAGCAGTGAAAACGGACAGGTCAATGAGCAGTTCTTC,CASSENGQVNEQFF
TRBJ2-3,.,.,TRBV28,TGTGCCAGCACGAAAGTGGGGGGAGGAGATACGCAGTATTTT,CASTKVGGGDTQYF
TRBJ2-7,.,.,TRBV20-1,TGCAGTGCTAGCCGCCCCTACGAGCAGTACTTC,CSASRPYEQYF